This entry describes one T cell receptor (beta chain). Compared with germline, one end of the junction differs, possibly owing to a read error. Sequencing was performed with immunoSEQ multiplex PCR; in TCRdb, only in-frame clones are kept and a portion is missing. The sample contains 650,000 to 950,000 clones, approximately 83% of which appear only once. CDR3 length: 10 amino acids. Looked up from germline, CDR1 is SGHVS and CDR2 is FQNEAQ. This sample was included in a study of shared T cell receptors in the human thymus. These data were also reused for a study on human thymus T cells.

The sequence derives from a girl under two years old with a congenital heart defect. The V call is TRBV7-8, the J call TRBJ1-1; D remains ambiguous. Sequencing used thymocytes. In DNA, the CDR3 is TGTGCCAGCAGCGCCCAACTGCTGGTCTTT. Amino acids: CASSAQLLVF.